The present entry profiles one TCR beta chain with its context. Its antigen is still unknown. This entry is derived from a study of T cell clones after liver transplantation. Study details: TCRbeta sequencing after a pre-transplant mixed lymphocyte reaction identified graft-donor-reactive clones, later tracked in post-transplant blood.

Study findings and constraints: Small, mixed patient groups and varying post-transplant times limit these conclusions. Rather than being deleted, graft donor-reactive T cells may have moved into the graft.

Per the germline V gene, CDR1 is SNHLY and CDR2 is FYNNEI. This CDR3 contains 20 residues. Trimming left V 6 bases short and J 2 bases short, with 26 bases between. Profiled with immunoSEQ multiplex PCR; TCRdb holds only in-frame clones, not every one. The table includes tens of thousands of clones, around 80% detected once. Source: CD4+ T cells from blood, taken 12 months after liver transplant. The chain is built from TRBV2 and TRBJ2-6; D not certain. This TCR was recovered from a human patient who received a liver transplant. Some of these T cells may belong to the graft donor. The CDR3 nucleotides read TGTGCCAGCAGCCTGCTCCGGCAGTCCTATACTCTTACTGGGGCCAACGTCCTGACTTTC. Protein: CASSLLRQSYTLTGANVLTF.